This entry lists 4 T cell receptor beta chains sequenced from one sample in a study of blood T cell repertoires in COVID-19. Measured with immunoSEQ multiplex PCR; TCRdb has only the in-frame clones, and not every one. Of about 110,000 clones in the sample, over 80% are singletons; the top ten hold roughly 4.4%. Sequenced material: peripheral blood. All receptors derive from a woman aged 45-65 years with acute or convalescent COVID-19.

J is TRBJ1-1 and V is TRBV30, with 7 bases matching TRBD1. CDR1 is GTSNPN, CDR2 SVGIG, per germline (reference sequence). CDR3 length equals 14 residues. Losses at the gene ends were 0 bases for V and 7 bases for J; bases not matched to a gene: 8. The CDR3 sequence: CAWSVVRGGGEAFF. In DNA, the CDR3 is TGTGCCTGGAGTGTAGTAAGAGGGGGCGGTGAAGCTTTCTTT.

The chain carries TRBV3-1 (or the pseudogene TRBV3-2) and TRBJ2-7, with TRBD1 matching over 8 bases. V was pared by 4 bases and J by 2 bases, with 4 bases of the junction left unmatched. The germline V gene has CDR1 LGHDT and CDR2 YNNKEL (reference sequence). This CDR3 is 14 amino acids long. The DNA of the CDR3 is TGTGCCAGCAGCCCGACAGGGGCACCCTACGAGCAGTACTTC. It is translated as CASSPTGAPYEQYF.

The V gene is TRBV6-4, the J gene TRBJ2-6, with D possibly being TRBD1 (6 bases). With 2 bases removed from V and 0 bases from J, the gap between germline ends came to 14 bases. The CDR3 length is 18 residues. The germline gives CDR1 MRHNA, CDR2 SNTAGT. The CDR3 protein is CASSDPGQVGSGANVLTF. In DNA, the CDR3 is TGTGCCAGCAGTGACCCGGGACAAGTCGGCTCTGGGGCCAACGTCCTGACTTTC.

V gene TRBV7-9 combines with J gene TRBJ1-2; 7 positions match TRBD1. V was clipped by 0 bases and J by 3 bases; unmatched bases: 7. Germline lookup yields CDR1 SEHNR and CDR2 FQNEAQ (reference sequence). This CDR3 contains 16 residues. CDR3 residues: CASSLAPTGADYGYTF. CDR3 nucleotide sequence: TGTGCCAGCAGCTTAGCGCCAACAGGGGCGGACTATGGCTACACCTTC.